This T cell receptor (beta chain) was captured by sequencing in a study of shared clonotypes between healthy human individuals. Overall study results and limits: Clonotype sharing among the donors was expected to vary with sequencing depth.

Notes on this clone: Its specificity is not known.

Looked up from germline, CDR1 is MGHDK and CDR2 is SYGVNS. This CDR3 has 14 amino acids. V was trimmed by 5 bases and J by 6 bases, leaving 14 bases between them. Generated by immunoSEQ multiplex PCR, the TCRdb table keeps only in-frame clones and is missing some. The sample contains under 2,500,000 clones, approximately 95% of which appear only once. Every one of the donors was a Caucasian adult that lived in Nashville, Tennessee. This chain joins TRBV25-1 and TRBJ1-5; perhaps TRBD1 as D (6 bases). Material for sequencing was naive CD4+ T cells sorted from blood. Documented subset: CD45RA+ positively selected. This sequence originates from a man aged 18-30 years in good health. This CDR3 is CASSTTGTGQPQHF. DNA for the CDR3: TGTGCCAGCAGTACAACAGGGACGGGTCAGCCCCAGCATTTT.